Shown below are 30 T cell receptor beta chains from a single sample sequenced in a study of blood T cells in healthy people across ages. The authors ran a second PCR of roughly 6 to 11 cycles using a sample-barcoded 5' primer and a J-beta primer mix. TCRdb used MiXCR to reprocess the 5' RACE reads, holding one entry per CDR3 protein. The top ten hold around 30% of the sample, which has about 900,000 distinct CDR3 sequences, around 62% seen once. The specimen sequenced was blood. These receptor sequences come from a young man in good health.

The chain carries TRBV28 and TRBJ1-2; D is possibly TRBD1 (6 bases). The length of the CDR3 is 13 residues. CDR1 and CDR2 from the germline V gene are MDHEN and SYDVKM. Between the trimmed V and J ends, which lost 4 bases and 5 bases, there was a span of 11 bases. The CDR3 sequence: CASSSQGKYGYTF. The DNA of the CDR3 is TGTGCCAGCAGTTCCCAGGGGAAGTATGGCTACACCTTC.

The chain links TRBV7-8 to TRBJ2-1; 14 nucleotides match TRBD2. Per germline, CDR1 SGHVS and CDR2 FQNEAQ. The CDR3 is 18 residues long. Unmatched junction bases numbered 8, after V lost 5 bases and J lost 2 bases. CDR3 region: CASSQGLAGASTYNEQFF. CDR3 sequence (DNA): TGTGCCAGCAGCCAGGGACTAGCGGGGGCGTCTACCTACAATGAGCAGTTCTTC.

The V gene is TRBV25-1, the J gene TRBJ2-7; 10 bases line up with TRBD1. This CDR3 has 14 amino acids. V lost 4 bases to trimming and J lost 6 bases; unmatched junction nucleotides: 6. Germline CDR1 and CDR2: MGHDK and SYGVNS. CDR3 amino acids: CASSVTGGRGEQYF. DNA of the CDR3: TGTGCCAGCAGTGTGACAGGGGGCCGCGGCGAGCAGTACTTC.

The V call is TRBV20-1, the J call TRBJ2-5; tentatively, D is TRBD1 (6 bases). Looked up from germline, CDR1 is DFQATT and CDR2 is SNEGSKA (reference sequence). The CDR3 length is 11 residues. Trimming shortened V by 0 bases and J by 11 bases, and 10 bases separated the two germline ends. The CDR3 protein is CSARDPGEQYF. CDR3 sequence (DNA): TGCAGTGCTAGAGATCCAGGGGAGCAGTACTTC.

V usage is TRBV6-2 or TRBV6-3 and J usage is TRBJ2-7, with D unresolved. The CDR3 totals 16 residues. Between the trimmed V and J ends, which lost 0 bases and 3 bases, there was a span of 15 bases. The germline gives CDR1 MNHEY, CDR2 SVGEGT. The CDR3 DNA is TGTGCCAGCAGTTACTCGCTTCCATCGCCCTACTACGAGCAGTACTTC. As protein: CASSYSLPSPYYEQYF.

This clonotype came up once. The chain links TRBV4-2 to TRBJ2-1; TRBD2 aligns across 9 bases. The CDR3 is made up of 19 amino acids. Trimming removed 4 bases from V and 0 bases from J; junction bases left unmatched: 13. CDR1 and CDR2 from the germline V gene are LGHNA and YNFKEQ. The CDR3 is CASSPLGRGGRSSYNEQFF. DNA of the CDR3: TGTGCCAGCAGCCCTTTGGGGCGGGGGGGCAGGAGCTCCTACAATGAGCAGTTCTTC.

This clonotype was detected a few times. The CDR3 loop is CSVAVSNEQFF. The CDR3 DNA reads as TGCAGCGTTGCCGTCTCCAATGAGCAGTTCTTC. V gene TRBV29-1 combines with J gene TRBJ2-1; D uncertain. The germline V and J ends were trimmed by 4 bases and 6 bases, with 7 bases remaining between them. Germline CDR1 SQVTM, CDR2 ANQGSEA. This CDR3 has 11 residues.

The chain links TRBV29-1 to TRBJ2-5; 11 bases align to TRBD1. Germline V CDR1 and CDR2: SQVTM, ANQGSEA. The CDR3 is made up of 19 amino acids. The V and J ends lost 4 bases and 0 bases, in that order; junction bases with no gene match: 16. CDR3 in amino acids: CSVGTNKDRGRWYQETQYF. CDR3 coding DNA: TGCAGCGTTGGGACCAACAAGGACAGGGGGCGGTGGTACCAAGAGACCCAGTACTTC.

V is TRBV7-2 and J is TRBJ2-4; D perhaps matches TRBD2 (6 bases). The CDR3 has 15 residues. Between the trimmed V and J ends, which lost 4 bases and 3 bases, there was a span of 13 bases. Germline loops: CDR1 SGHTA, CDR2 FQGNSA. CDR3 nucleotide sequence: TGTGCCAGCAGCTCGGACTATTGGGGCAAAAACATTCAGTACTTC. This gives the protein CASSSDYWGKNIQYF. The whole variable domain, remainder taken from reference TRBV7-2 and TRBJ2-4, is GAGVSQSPSNKVTEKGKDVELRCDPISGHTALYWYRQSLGQGLEFLIYFQGNSAPDKSGLPSDRFSAERTGGSVSTLTIQRTQQEDSAVYLCASSSDYWGKNIQYFGAGTRLSVL.

V usage is TRBV7-2 and J usage is TRBJ2-1, with 9 nucleotides matching TRBD1. The V segment lost 1 base and the J segment 5 bases; nucleotides outside the gene matches: 6. The germline CDR1 and CDR2 sequences are SGHTA and FQGNSA. The CDR3 has 16 amino acids. The CDR3 protein is CASSLGGQGFHNEQFF. CDR3 bases: TGTGCCAGCAGCTTAGGGGGACAGGGTTTTCACAATGAGCAGTTCTTC.

The CDR3 nucleotides are TGTGCCAGCAGTTACTTAGGACTAACCCGGGGGCCCTCCTACGAGCAGTACTTC. Its translation: CASSYLGLTRGPSYEQYF. This sequence joins TRBV6-5 and TRBJ2-7; possibly TRBD1 or TRBD2 for D (6 bases each). Germline V CDR1 and CDR2: MNHEY, SVGAGI. V lost 1 base and J lost 0, with 19 bases in between. This CDR3 contains 18 residues.

This clonotype is a singleton in its sample. The V and J genes are TRBV7-2 and TRBJ2-7, with 8 bases lining up with TRBD2. Unmatched junction bases numbered 7, after V lost 0 bases and J lost 0 bases. This CDR3 region has 17 residues. CDR1 is SGHTA and CDR2 is FQGNSA in the germline V gene. In DNA, the CDR3 is TGTGCCAGCAGCTTAGCGACGGGGGGGAGGCTCTCCTACGAGCAGTACTTC. Its protein product is CASSLATGGRLSYEQYF.

V is TRBV12-3 or TRBV12-4 and J is TRBJ1-6; possible D gene TRBD1, 5 bases. V was cut by 7 bases and J by 9 bases, with 19 bases left in between. This CDR3 has 15 residues. The CDR3 here is CASTGNHPGSSPLHF. CDR3 DNA: TGTGCCAGCACCGGTAACCATCCAGGGAGTTCACCCCTCCACTTT.

The rearrangement links TRBV3-1 to TRBJ1-2, with D perhaps TRBD1 (5 bases). Trimming took 4 bases from V and 2 from J, leaving 14 bases between them. The CDR3 length is 15 residues. Germline loops: CDR1 LGHDT, CDR2 YNNKEL (reference sequence). The CDR3 reads CASSPTQQVNYGYTF. Here the CDR3 DNA reads TGTGCCAGCAGCCCCACCCAACAGGTCAACTATGGCTACACCTTC.

This clonotype was counted between two and nine times. V is TRBV29-1 and J is TRBJ2-1, with 8 bases lining up with TRBD2. The junction had 12 bases not matched to a gene; V was cut back by 0 bases and J by 11 bases. The CDR3 runs 15 residues. Germline lookup yields CDR1 SQVTM and CDR2 ANQGSEA. CDR3 loop: CSVEDRGGGRRKQFF. CDR3 nucleotide sequence: TGCAGCGTTGAAGATCGGGGGGGCGGCCGTCGAAAGCAGTTCTTC.

The chain has TRBV12-3 or TRBV12-4 and TRBJ2-7, with D perhaps matching TRBD1 (5 bases). TRBJ2-5 matches the DNA end more closely, so the J call is doubtful. The CDR3 contains 16 residues. The CDR3 bases are TGTGCCAGCAGTTTATCCGTCGGCAGGGCGATAGAGACCCAGTACTTC. It codes for CASSLSVGRAIETQYF.

CDR3 amino acids: CASSKVGMGWGAFNTEAFF. The DNA of the CDR3 is TGTGCCAGCAGCAAGGTGGGAATGGGATGGGGGGCATTCAACACTGAAGCTTTCTTT. The chain recombines TRBV21-1 with TRBJ1-1; TRBD1, the D gene given by the table, was not confirmed from the DNA. TRBV21-1 represents a pseudogene. The CDR3 consists of 19 residues.

V gene TRBV20-1 combines with J gene TRBJ2-1; D call uncertain. The CDR3 has 15 amino acids. V gave up 3 bases and J gave up 7 bases, with 19 bases separating them. Germline-derived CDR1 and CDR2 are DFQATT and SNEGSKA (reference sequence). This chain's CDR3 is CSASSRLGFVNEQFF. The CDR3, as DNA: TGCAGTGCTAGCTCACGTCTAGGGTTTGTGAATGAGCAGTTCTTC.

The chain carries TRBV14 and TRBJ1-6; 11 bases are shared with TRBD1. Germline V CDR1 and CDR2: SGHDN, FVKESK. The CDR3 runs 15 residues. The trim removed 4 bases at V and 7 bases at J, leaving 3 bases unmatched. The CDR3 reads CASSRWDRGNSPLHF. The CDR3 DNA is TGTGCCAGCAGCCGCTGGGACAGGGGGAATTCACCCCTCCACTTT.

The V and J genes are TRBV27 and TRBJ2-3, with 7 bases matching TRBD1. The CDR3 length is 17 residues. J was trimmed by 2 bases and V by 1 base; bases with no gene match: 9. CDR1 is MNHEY and CDR2 is SMNVEV in the germline V gene (reference sequence). CDR3 sequence reads: CASSLYPGTVYTDTQYF. The CDR3 coding sequence is TGTGCCAGCAGTTTATATCCTGGGACAGTATACACAGATACGCAGTATTTT.

The rearrangement links TRBV6-1 to TRBJ1-2; TRBD1 agrees at 10 bases. CDR1 and CDR2 from the germline V gene are MNHNS and SASEGT. The CDR3 has 15 residues. Trimming cost V 3 bases and J 5 bases; bases outside gene matches: 6. The CDR3 sequence: CASSDPDRGWYGYTF. The CDR3 nucleotides are TGTGCCAGCAGTGACCCGGACAGGGGGTGGTATGGCTACACCTTC.

This chain links TRBV2 with TRBJ2-1, with 11 bases aligning to TRBD2. The CDR3 is 16 residues long. In germline, CDR1 is SNHLY, CDR2 FYNNEI. Trimming at V came to 7 bases and at J to 6 bases, leaving 11 bases not matched to a gene. The CDR3 DNA reads as TGTGCCAGCACCGGATCTAGCGGGGGGCCGGGCAATGAGCAGTTCTTC. This encodes CASTGSSGGPGNEQFF. The entire variable domain, with the rest obtained from reference TRBV2 and TRBJ2-1, is as follows: EPEVTQTPSHQVTQMGQEVILRCVPISNHLYFYWYRQILGQKVEFLVSFYNNEISEKSEIFDDQFSVERPDGSNFTLKIRSTKLEDSAMYFCASTGSSGGPGNEQFFGPGTRLTVL.

V is TRBV3-1 and J is TRBJ2-1; D possibly corresponds to TRBD1 (6 bases). Germline CDR1 is LGHDT and CDR2 is YNNKEL (reference sequence). Between the trimmed V and J ends, which lost 5 bases and 6 bases, there was a span of 17 bases. This CDR3 contains 15 residues. Here the CDR3 reads CASSYRVEGGNEQFF. CDR3 DNA: TGTGCCAGCAGCTACAGGGTTGAAGGCGGCAATGAGCAGTTCTTC.

This chain joins TRBV12-3 or TRBV12-4 and TRBJ2-5; tentative D call: TRBD1 (6 bases). V was cut by 5 bases and J by 6 bases, with 16 bases left in between. The CDR3 length is 14 residues. CDR3 loop: CASSGSNREQTQYF. The CDR3 coding sequence is TGTGCCAGCAGTGGGTCGAACAGGGAACAGACCCAGTACTTC.

This sequence joins TRBV4-1 and TRBJ2-1; a possible D gene is TRBD1 (6 bases). V lost 1 base and J 5 bases, leaving 6 bases between the germline ends. This CDR3 has 13 amino acids. The germline gives CDR1 MGHRA, CDR2 YSYEKL. The DNA of the CDR3 is TGCGCCAGCAGCCAAGCAGGGGACAATGAGCAGTTCTTC. Protein product: CASSQAGDNEQFF.

This clonotype was detected once. This chain joins TRBV20-1 and TRBJ1-2; D is ambiguous. Germline CDR1 reads DFQATT; CDR2 reads SNEGSKA (reference sequence). CDR3 length: 11 residues. The CDR3 protein is CTARENFGYTF. DNA for the CDR3: TGCACCGCAAGGGAGAATTTTGGCTACACCTTC.

The chain carries TRBV18 and TRBJ2-2; maybe TRBD1 (6 bases). Germline V gives CDR1 KGHSH, CDR2 LQKENI. The V end was cut by 5 bases, the J end by 3 bases, with 16 bases between. The CDR3 is made up of 16 amino acids. The CDR3 DNA is TGTGCCAGCTCAGCGGCCAGGGGCGCGGACACCGGGGAGCTGTTTTTT. Translation: CASSAARGADTGELFF.

This clonotype was seen just once. The V gene is TRBV20-1, the J gene TRBJ2-1; TRBD1 agrees at 11 bases. Germline V gives CDR1 DFQATT, CDR2 SNEGSKA (reference sequence). V shed 3 bases, J shed 3 bases, and the junction held 7 bases outside the gene matches. The CDR3 runs 16 residues. The CDR3 sequence is CSARGLGQGGYNEQFF. CDR3 DNA: TGCAGTGCTAGGGGGTTGGGACAGGGGGGCTACAATGAGCAGTTCTTC.

The chain employs TRBV10-3 and TRBJ2-1, with D possibly being TRBD1 (6 bases). The CDR3 is 18 residues long. Germline loops: CDR1 ENHRY, CDR2 SYGVKD. V lost 0 bases and J lost 3, with 18 bases in between. CDR3 sequence reads: CAISESTLRDMNYNEQFF. For the CDR3, the DNA is TGTGCCATCAGTGAGTCGACTCTTCGGGACATGAACTACAATGAGCAGTTCTTC.

The gene calls are TRBV5-1 and TRBJ2-5, with 11 bases matching TRBD2. The CDR3 contains 15 residues. Germline trimming cut 4 bases from V and 9 bases from J; bases unmatched to any gene: 11. Germline CDR1 is SGHRS and CDR2 is YFSETQ. The DNA for the CDR3 is TGCGCCAGCAGCCCCCTAGCGGGGGGCCAGGAGGCCCAGTACTTC. Translated, it gives CASSPLAGGQEAQYF.